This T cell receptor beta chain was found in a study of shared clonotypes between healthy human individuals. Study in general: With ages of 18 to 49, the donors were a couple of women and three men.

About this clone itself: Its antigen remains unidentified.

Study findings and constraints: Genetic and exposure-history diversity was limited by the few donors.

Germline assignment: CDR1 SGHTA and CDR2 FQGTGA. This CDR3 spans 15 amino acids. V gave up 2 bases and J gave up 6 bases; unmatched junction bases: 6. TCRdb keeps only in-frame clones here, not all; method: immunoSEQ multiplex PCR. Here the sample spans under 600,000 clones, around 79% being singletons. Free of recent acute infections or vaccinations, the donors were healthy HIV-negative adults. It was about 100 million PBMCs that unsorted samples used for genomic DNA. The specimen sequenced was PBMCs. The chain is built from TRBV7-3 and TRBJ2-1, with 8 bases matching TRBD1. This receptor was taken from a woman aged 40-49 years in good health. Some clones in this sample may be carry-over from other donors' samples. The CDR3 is CASSLETGAGNEQFF. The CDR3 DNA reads TGTGCCAGCAGCTTAGAGACAGGGGCGGGCAATGAGCAGTTCTTC.